Given below is one TCR beta chain in context. Its antigen is not identified. Produced via immunoSEQ multiplex PCR; TCRdb's table is partial and in-frame only. This sample has 65,000 to 70,000 clones, with around 82% found just once. The entry originates in a study of T cell responses to AZD1222 COVID-19 vaccine. Study observations and caveats: Unmutated regions of variants are reportedly targeted by nearly half of spike-specific TCRs.

Germline V CDR1 and CDR2: WSHSY, SAAADI. The CDR3 spans 15 residues. With 6 bases clipped from V and 6 bases from J, the junction kept 10 bases outside the gene matches. Sample: peripheral blood, taken on day 0 of AZD1222 vaccination. The chain links TRBV10-2 to TRBJ1-4, with 7 nucleotides matching TRBD1. This TCR came from an adult in good health. The CDR3 loop is CASSDGQVGYEKLFF. CDR3 DNA: TGCGCCAGCAGCGATGGACAGGTGGGGTATGAAAAACTGTTTTTT.